What follows is one TCR beta chain and its context. This record belongs to a study of shared T cell receptors in the human thymus. V was clipped by 5 bases and J by 4 bases; unmatched bases: 7. CDR1 and CDR2 from the germline V gene are SGHKS and YYEKEE (reference sequence). This CDR3 is built from 14 residues. The method was immunoSEQ multiplex PCR; TCRdb's version includes in-frame clones alone and lacks a portion of them. Among about 610,000 clones listed, approximately 90% were seen once. These same records also appear under a second study, on human thymus T cells. That report adds: Thymus tissue was removed during corrective cardiac surgery.

The TCR originated in a boy less than two years old with a congenital heart defect. Sequenced sample: thymocytes. The V call is TRBV5-5, the J call TRBJ2-3; the match to TRBD1 covers 7 bases. The CDR3 sequence: CASSPRQGADTQYF. In DNA, the CDR3 is TGTGCCAGCAGTCCCCGGCAGGGGGCAGATACGCAGTATTTT.